This passage covers 32 T cell receptor beta chains from one sample sequenced in a study of human T cells and chemical hapten exposure. Time point noted: patch test 3, about 24 weeks after DPC sensitization. Documented treatment: therapeutic diphenylcyclopropenone sensitization with weekly scalp DPC. TCRdb reanalysed the RACE reads using MiXCR and keeps one entry per CDR3 protein. The data contain approximately 32,000 distinct CDR3 sequences, about 5% of them singletons. This specimen consisted of whole blood, obtained in connection with sensitization to the hapten diphenylcyclopropenone (DPC). The receptors derive from a man younger than 45 with alopecia areata. Some clones in this sample may be carry-over from other donors' samples.

There are many counts of this clonotype. CDR3 sequence (DNA): TGTGCCAGCAGCCAAGCGGCAGGGGAAGCTTTCTTT. Its protein is CASSQAAGEAFF. This chain connects TRBV3-1 to TRBJ1-1, with D possibly TRBD1 on 5 matching bases. The V and J ends lost 1 base and 8 bases respectively, with 8 bases between them. Germline-derived CDR1 and CDR2 are LGHDT and YNNKEL (reference sequence). The CDR3 extends over 12 amino acids.

Ten or more counts support this clonotype. The V and J genes are TRBV27 and TRBJ2-1, with unresolved D. The CDR3 consists of 12 residues. Germline-derived CDR1 and CDR2 are MNHEY and SMNVEV (reference sequence). Deletions cut 10 bases from V and 10 bases from J, with 17 bases between. The CDR3 bases are TGTGCCACCGCACCTTTCAACGGCGAGCAGTTCTTC. It is translated as CATAPFNGEQFF.

This clonotype was counted ten times or more. This rearrangement joins TRBV29-1 to TRBJ2-7; TRBD1 aligns across 9 bases. CDR1 SQVTM and CDR2 ANQGSEA come from the germline V gene. The CDR3 extends over 12 amino acids. V shed 7 bases and J 5 bases; nucleotides not matched to a gene: 6. The CDR3 loop is CSAGGQGDEQYF. CDR3 DNA sequence: TGCAGCGCCGGGGGACAGGGCGACGAGCAGTACTTC.

This clonotype was counted ten times or more. The rearrangement links TRBV15 to TRBJ2-1; D perhaps matches TRBD2 (6 bases). CDR1 is LNHNV, CDR2 YYDKDF, per germline (reference sequence). The CDR3 contains 17 residues. V lost 2 bases to trimming and J lost 0 bases, with 14 bases between them. The CDR3 region is CATSRRVGRDSYNEQFF. CDR3 DNA sequence: TGTGCCACCAGCAGAAGGGTGGGGCGGGACTCCTACAATGAGCAGTTCTTC.

Many counts were recorded for this clonotype. V is TRBV2 and J is TRBJ2-1; 7 nucleotides align to TRBD1. The CDR3 totals 14 residues. Germline loops: CDR1 SNHLY, CDR2 FYNNEI. Trimming took 7 bases from V and 0 from J; bases not matched to a gene: 3. CDR3 sequence reads: CASKQGYSYNEQFF. The CDR3 bases are TGTGCCAGCAAACAGGGGTACTCCTACAATGAGCAGTTCTTC.

This clonotype was picked up many times. The genes are TRBV9 and TRBJ2-1; D not certain. The CDR3 is 11 amino acids. V was pared by 2 bases and J by 8 bases, with 5 bases between. CDR1 is SGDLS and CDR2 is YYNGEE in the germline V gene. CDR3 amino acids: CASSVEDEQFF. DNA for the CDR3: TGTGCCAGCAGCGTTGAGGATGAGCAGTTCTTC. The full variable domain, rest sourced from reference TRBV9 and TRBJ2-1, is DSGVTQTPKHLITATGQRVTLRCSPRSGDLSVYWYQQSLDQGLQFLIQYYNGEERAKGNILERFSAQQFPDLHSELNLSSLELGDSALYFCASSVEDEQFFGPGTRLTVL.

This clonotype has at least ten counts. The chain uses TRBV20-1 and TRBJ2-4; TRBD2 agrees at 9 bases. The CDR3 runs to 17 residues. Losses at the gene ends were 2 bases for V and 2 bases for J; bases not matched to a gene: 10. Germline assignment: CDR1 DFQATT and CDR2 SNEGSKA (reference sequence). The CDR3 DNA follows: TGCAGTGCTAGACAGGGCGGGAGGGCCGGTTCCAAAAACATTCAGTACTTC. It encodes CSARQGGRAGSKNIQYF.

This clonotype was seen ten or more times. The chain carries TRBV29-1 and TRBJ2-1; TRBD1 is a possible D gene (5 bases). Trimming took 3 bases from V and 4 from J, leaving 13 bases between them. CDR3 size: 14 residues. Germline CDR1 is SQVTM and CDR2 is ANQGSEA. The CDR3 is CSVDWGVGYNEQFF. CDR3 nucleotides: TGCAGCGTTGATTGGGGCGTTGGTTACAATGAGCAGTTCTTC.

The V gene is TRBV6-6, the J gene TRBJ1-1; D gene uncertain. V was cut by 6 bases and J by 8 bases, with 13 bases left in between. The CDR3 consists of 12 residues. From germline, CDR1 is MNHNY and CDR2 SVGAGI (reference sequence). In nucleotides, the CDR3 is TGTGCCAGCAGCCACGGAAAAAGCGAAGCTTTCTTT. Translating gives CASSHGKSEAFF.

This clonotype came up many times. V is TRBV10-3 and J is TRBJ1-5; D is perhaps TRBD1 (5 bases). The CDR3 totals 13 residues. From germline, CDR1 is ENHRY and CDR2 SYGVKD. V dropped 3 bases and J dropped 6 bases, with 9 bases sitting between them. CDR3 protein: CAISEGGVQPQHF. The CDR3 coding sequence is TGTGCCATCAGTGAAGGAGGGGTTCAGCCCCAGCATTTT.

At least ten counts were recorded for this clonotype. The chain combines TRBV12-3 or TRBV12-4 with TRBJ2-7, with 12 bases aligning to TRBD1. V gave up 4 bases and J gave up 5 bases; unmatched junction bases: 6. The CDR3 runs to 15 residues. CDR3 DNA sequence: TGTGCCAGCAGTTCCCGCGGGACAGGGGGCGACGAGCAGTACTTC. Protein sequence: CASSSRGTGGDEQYF.

This clonotype was observed at least ten times. The chain couples TRBV25-1 to TRBJ1-1, with D perhaps matching TRBD1 (6 bases). The ends were cut back, 1 base at V and 5 bases at J, with 14 bases in the middle. The germline gives CDR1 MGHDK, CDR2 SYGVNS. The CDR3 spans 15 residues. The CDR3 DNA sequence: TGTGCCAGCAGTGAATGGGGACAACTGGGGACTGAAGCTTTCTTT. Its translation is CASSEWGQLGTEAFF.

Many counts were recorded for this clonotype. The chain combines TRBV24-1 with TRBJ2-5; 10 bases line up with TRBD1. The V and J ends lost 4 bases and 5 bases, in that order; junction bases with no gene match: 9. Per germline, CDR1 KGHDR and CDR2 SFDVKD. The CDR3 is 16 amino acids. The CDR3 bases are TGTGCCACCAGTGACTCCGGGACAGGGGTTTTGGAGACCCAGTACTTC. The encoded protein is CATSDSGTGVLETQYF.

This clonotype has at least ten counts. The chain is built from TRBV10-3 and TRBJ2-4; possibly TRBD2 for D (5 bases). This CDR3 has 13 amino acids. V was clipped by 7 bases and J by 6 bases, with 13 bases between them. Germline-derived CDR1 and CDR2 are ENHRY and SYGVKD. The CDR3 reads CAIKGEGINIQYF. The DNA for the CDR3 is TGTGCCATCAAAGGCGAGGGAATAAACATTCAGTACTTC.

The genes are TRBV18 and TRBJ2-1, with D possibly being TRBD1 (7 bases). Germline V gene data show CDR1 as KGHSH and CDR2 as LQKENI. CDR3 size: 15 residues. Trimming removed 3 bases from V and 2 bases from J, with 11 bases in between. CDR3 coding DNA: TGTGCCAGCTCACCGCGGGACAGAACCTACAATGAGCAGTTCTTC. The encoded protein is CASSPRDRTYNEQFF.

Ten or more counts support this clonotype. J is TRBJ2-5 and V is TRBV7-6, with D perhaps matching TRBD2 (6 bases). V lost 5 bases to trimming and J lost 2 bases, with 15 bases between them. CDR1 and CDR2 (germline): SGHVS, FNYEAQ. The CDR3 is 15 amino acids. CDR3 residues: CASSATWTNQETQYF. Written as DNA, the CDR3 is TGTGCCAGCAGCGCCACCTGGACTAATCAAGAGACCCAGTACTTC. Together with reference TRBV7-6 and TRBJ2-5, the CDR3 gives the full variable domain: GAGVSQSPRYKVTKRGQDVALRCDPISGHVSLYWYRQALGQGPEFLTYFNYEAQQDKSGLPNDRFSAERPEGSISTLTIQRTEQRDSAMYRCASSATWTNQETQYFGPGTRLLVL.

This clonotype was counted ten times or more. This rearrangement joins TRBV20-1 to TRBJ2-7, with 8 bases that match TRBD1. Germline lookup yields CDR1 DFQATT and CDR2 SNEGSKA (reference sequence). V shed 6 bases, J shed 4 bases, and the junction held 8 bases outside the gene matches. The CDR3 covers 13 residues. In nucleotides, the CDR3 is TGCAGTGCCCCCCGGCAGGGGGCTTACGAGCAGTACTTC. Its protein is CSAPRQGAYEQYF.

Ten or more counts support this clonotype. The chain employs TRBV12-3 or TRBV12-4 and TRBJ2-7, with 7 bases lining up with TRBD1. The trim removed 5 bases at V and 2 bases at J, leaving 6 bases unmatched. CDR3 length: 14 residues. The CDR3 protein is CASSRWGQPYEQYF. The DNA of the CDR3 is TGTGCCAGCAGTCGGTGGGGACAGCCCTACGAGCAGTACTTC.

This clonotype was picked up many times. The rearrangement uses TRBV24-1 and TRBJ2-3; D is uncertain. Trimming removed 7 bases from V and 0 bases from J, with 7 bases in between. This CDR3 spans 13 amino acids. CDR1 is KGHDR and CDR2 is SFDVKD in the germline V gene. This CDR3 reads CATSGVSTDTQYF. For the CDR3, the DNA is TGTGCCACCAGCGGAGTCAGCACAGATACGCAGTATTTT.

This clonotype showed up many times. This chain links TRBV7-8 with TRBJ2-5, with 14 bases lining up with TRBD2. Germline V CDR1 and CDR2: SGHVS, FQNEAQ. V dropped 5 bases and J dropped 5; count of bases not matched to a gene: 10. The CDR3 runs 17 residues. CDR3 sequence: CASSLTSGGARVETQYF. The DNA of the CDR3 is TGTGCCAGCAGCCTGACTAGCGGGGGGGCCAGGGTCGAGACCCAGTACTTC.

In this sample, this clonotype turned up many times. The V call is TRBV15, the J call TRBJ2-7, with TRBD2 matching 8 bases. Germline V gives CDR1 LNHNV, CDR2 YYDKDF (reference sequence). The V and J ends lost 3 bases and 5 bases, in that order; junction bases with no gene match: 6. CDR3 length: 14 amino acids. The CDR3 sequence: CATSSTGGPHEQYF. CDR3 nucleotides: TGTGCCACCAGCAGCACGGGGGGGCCCCACGAGCAGTACTTC.

This clonotype was recorded many times. The CDR3: CASSNRTTNEKLFF. As DNA, the CDR3 is TGCGCCAGCAGCAACAGAACTACTAATGAAAAACTGTTTTTT. The V call is TRBV5-1, the J call TRBJ1-4; D is unresolved. The V end lost 4 bases, the J end lost 2 bases, and 9 bases lay between the germline ends. Per the germline V gene, CDR1 is SGHRS and CDR2 is YFSETQ. The CDR3 totals 14 residues.

This clonotype showed up many times. This sequence joins TRBV4-1 and TRBJ2-2; a possible D gene is TRBD1 (5 bases). V was trimmed by 0 bases and J by 6 bases, leaving 8 bases between them. CDR1 is MGHRA and CDR2 is YSYEKL in the germline V gene. CDR3 length: 14 residues. The CDR3 DNA reads as TGCGCCAGCAGCCAAGATCCCAGGGCCGGGGAGCTGTTTTTT. As protein: CASSQDPRAGELFF.

In this sample, this clonotype is medium-sized (0.01 to 0.1%). V gene TRBV4-3 combines with J gene TRBJ2-7, with a tentative D call TRBD1 (6 bases). The V and J ends lost 0 bases and 4 bases respectively, with 7 bases between them. Germline assignment: CDR1 LGHNA and CDR2 YSLEER. The CDR3 covers 13 residues. The CDR3, as DNA: TGCGCCAGCAGCCAAGACAGGGGTTACGAGCAGTACTTC. It codes for CASSQDRGYEQYF.

This clonotype was seen only a few times. Being one base from a much bigger clone, this may be a read error. The chain combines TRBV7-9 with TRBJ2-7; D ambiguous. Per the germline V gene, CDR1 is SEHNR and CDR2 is FQNEAQ (reference sequence). The CDR3 runs 14 residues. This chain's CDR3 is CARSSPGKAYEQYF. In nucleotides, the CDR3 is TGTGCCAGAAGCTCCCCGGGCAAAGCCTACGAGCAGTACTTC.

This clonotype was seen many times. The chain is built from TRBV9 and TRBJ1-1, with D unresolved. V dropped 0 bases and J dropped 7 bases, with 7 bases sitting between them. The germline V gene encodes CDR1 SGDLS and CDR2 YYNGEE. The CDR3 has 12 amino acids. The CDR3 bases are TGTGCCAGCAGCGTAGGAGGTGTTGAAGCTTTCTTT. Translating it yields CASSVGGVEAFF.

Many counts were recorded for this clonotype. The CDR3 region is CASRGQGGLSGANVLTF. In DNA, the CDR3 is TGTGCCAGCAGGGGACAGGGGGGCCTATCTGGGGCCAACGTCCTGACTTTC. The J gene is TRBJ2-6, the V gene TRBV6-2 or TRBV6-3; TRBD1 matches 11 bases. CDR1 and CDR2 (germline): MNHEY, SVGEGT. CDR3 length: 17 residues. With V trimmed by 6 bases and J by 1 base, 5 bases remained unmatched.

This clonotype occurred many times. The genes are TRBV12-3 or TRBV12-4 and TRBJ2-7; D might be TRBD1 (5 bases). Trimming took 6 bases from V and 0 from J, leaving 12 bases between them. The CDR3 has 14 amino acids. CDR3 sequence reads: CASRPGPTSYEQYF. The CDR3 coding sequence is TGTGCCAGCAGACCAGGGCCCACCTCCTACGAGCAGTACTTC.

This clonotype was counted between two and nine times. This chain joins TRBV6-6 and TRBJ1-4; 8 bases map to TRBD1. Germline CDR1 MNHNY, CDR2 SVGAGI (reference sequence). The CDR3 covers 17 residues. V dropped 6 bases and J dropped 0; count of bases not matched to a gene: 9. The CDR3 DNA sequence: TGTGCCAGCAGAAAGTCAGGGGGCTACTCAACTAATGAAAAACTGTTTTTT. It yields the protein CASRKSGGYSTNEKLFF.

This clonotype was detected only a few times. The chain is built from TRBV5-4 and TRBJ1-5, with no clear D. Per the germline V gene, CDR1 is SGHNT and CDR2 is YYREEE (reference sequence). CDR3 length equals 14 residues. Trimming cost V 0 bases and J 7 bases, with 11 bases left between them. CDR3 sequence reads: CASSLGVGDQPQHF. CDR3 nucleotide sequence: TGTGCCAGCAGCTTGGGTGTGGGTGACCAGCCCCAGCATTTT.

This clonotype was observed at least ten times. The V gene is TRBV29-1, the J gene TRBJ2-2; D possibly corresponds to TRBD1 (5 bases). The CDR3 runs to 13 residues. The V end was cut by 3 bases, the J end by 5 bases, with 10 bases between. CDR1 SQVTM and CDR2 ANQGSEA come from the germline V gene. Here the CDR3 reads CSVDQGKTGELFF. The CDR3 DNA reads as TGCAGCGTTGATCAGGGAAAAACCGGGGAGCTGTTTTTT.

This chain joins TRBV6-6 and TRBJ2-5; 7 bases align to TRBD1. Trimming took 2 bases from V and 4 from J; bases not matched to a gene: 4. CDR1 MNHNY and CDR2 SVGAGI come from the germline V gene (reference sequence). The CDR3 has 14 residues. Here the CDR3 DNA reads TGTGCCAGCAGTTACAGGGGGCGCAGAGAGACCCAGTACTTC. Translation: CASSYRGRRETQYF.